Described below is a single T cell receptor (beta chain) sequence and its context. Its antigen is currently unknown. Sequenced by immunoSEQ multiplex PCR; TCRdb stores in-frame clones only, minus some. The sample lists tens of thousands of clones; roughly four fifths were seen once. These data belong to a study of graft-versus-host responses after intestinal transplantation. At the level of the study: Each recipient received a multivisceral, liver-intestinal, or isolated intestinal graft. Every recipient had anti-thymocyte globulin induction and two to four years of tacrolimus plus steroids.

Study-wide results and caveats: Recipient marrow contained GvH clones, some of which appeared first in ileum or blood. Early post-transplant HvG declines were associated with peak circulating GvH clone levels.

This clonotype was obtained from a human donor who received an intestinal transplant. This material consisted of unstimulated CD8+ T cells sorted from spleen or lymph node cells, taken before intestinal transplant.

CDR3: CASSPDYNEQFF. CDR3 nucleotides: TGCGCCAGCAGCCCTGACTACAATGAGCAGTTCTTC. The V gene is TRBV5-1, the J gene TRBJ2-1, with D unclear. The V end was cut by 4 bases, the J end by 3 bases, with 5 bases between. CDR1 is SGHRS and CDR2 is YFSETQ in the germline V gene. CDR3 length equals 12 residues.